This TCR beta chain was recorded in a study of T cells in Graves' hyperthyroidism and ophthalmopathy. Points from the study as a whole: Ophthalmopathy and stable hyperthyroidism were told apart by a 13 V-J model. Blood samples included most of the expanded thyroid clonotypes exceeding 0.001.

Amplification targeted TCR beta CDR3 regions from RNA transcripts. HTBI primers were used for first-round RT-PCR of the TCR CDR3. TCRdb reprocessed the multiplex PCR reads with MiXCR, giving one entry per CDR3 protein. The table includes 500,000 to 650,000 distinct CDR3 sequences, about 14% detected once. This clonotype has at least ten counts. Antigen unknown. Germline-derived CDR1 and CDR2 are SGHTA and FQGTGA. Trimming removed 5 bases at V and 0 bases at J, with 16 bases between. This CDR3 has 16 amino acids. Input material: blood. This receptor was obtained from a woman aged 45 to 65 with Graves' ophthalmopathy. The V call is TRBV7-3, the J call TRBJ2-5; TRBD1 or TRBD2 may be the D gene (5 bases each). The CDR3 protein is CASSETGTANQETQYF. DNA of the CDR3: TGTGCCAGCAGCGAGACGGGGACGGCTAACCAAGAGACCCAGTACTTC.